This passage covers 14 T cell receptor beta chains from one sample sequenced in a study of a mutant IDH1 vaccine in newly diagnosed glioma. Time point noted: week 23, last vaccination. Topical imiquimod accompanied each vaccine dose, which consisted of 300 ug of mutant IDH1 20-mer peptide. For these receptors, no antigen is known. Data came from immunoSEQ multiplex PCR; TCRdb stores just in-frame clones and leaves some out. The sample shows around 80,000 clones, around 85% of them seen only once. Sequences were derived from PBMCs, sampled from a glioma patient whose treatment included an IDH1 peptide vaccine. The receptor set was obtained from a woman in her forties or fifties with glioma.

This clone has more than one count but fewer than ten. This chain connects TRBV2 to TRBJ1-5; TRBD1 aligns across 8 bases. CDR3 size: 13 residues. V shed 6 bases, J shed 4 bases, and the junction held 2 bases outside the gene matches. Germline CDR1 and CDR2: SNHLY and FYNNEI. For the CDR3, the DNA is TGTGCCAGCAGAAGACAGGGGAATCAGCCCCAGCATTTT. As protein: CASRRQGNQPQHF.

The rearrangement links TRBV5-6 to TRBJ2-2; D gene uncertain. The germline gives CDR1 SGHDT, CDR2 YYEEEE. V dropped 2 bases and J dropped 5 bases, with 7 bases sitting between them. This CDR3 is 13 amino acids long. The CDR3 spells CASSFRYTGELFF. DNA for the CDR3: TGTGCCAGCAGCTTTAGGTATACCGGGGAGCTGTTTTTT.

V is TRBV29-1 and J is TRBJ2-3; D remains ambiguous. V was trimmed by 5 bases and J by 1 base, leaving 13 bases between them. This CDR3 is 14 amino acids long. The germline V gene has CDR1 SQVTM and CDR2 ANQGSEA. CDR3 residues: CSVLLESRTDTQYF. CDR3 in DNA: TGCAGCGTTCTGTTAGAGAGCCGCACAGATACGCAGTATTTT.

The chain uses TRBV30 and TRBJ2-7; 11 bases are a match to TRBD1. The CDR3 sequence is 14 residues long. Germline V gene sequence: CDR1 GTSNPN, CDR2 SVGIG (reference sequence). V lost 3 bases and J lost 6; bases outside the gene matches: 7. The CDR3 protein is CAWSGTGGLGEQYF. CDR3 in DNA: TGTGCCTGGAGCGGGACAGGGGGTCTGGGCGAGCAGTACTTC.

The rearrangement uses TRBV7-8 and TRBJ2-7; D may be TRBD1 (6 bases). Trimming cost V 5 bases and J 3 bases, with 14 bases left between them. The CDR3 consists of 14 residues. CDR1 is SGHVS, CDR2 FQNEAQ, per germline. The CDR3, as DNA: TGTGCCAGCAGCCTGGGACACCTAAGCTACGAGCAGTACTTC. Amino acids: CASSLGHLSYEQYF.

The gene calls are TRBV5-1 and TRBJ1-2; 9 bases are shared with TRBD1. The V gene end was trimmed by 1 base and the J gene end by 7 bases; junction bases not matched to a gene: 11. This CDR3 region has 16 residues. Looked up from germline, CDR1 is SGHRS and CDR2 is YFSETQ. The CDR3 is CASSLTRDRAIFGYTF. The CDR3 DNA follows: TGCGCCAGCAGCTTGACCCGGGACAGGGCAATATTTGGCTACACCTTC.

The chain joins TRBV7-9 to TRBJ1-2, with 9 bases identical to TRBD1. The germline gives CDR1 SEHNR, CDR2 FQNEAQ (reference sequence). The CDR3 has 14 residues. With 5 bases clipped from V and 7 bases from J, the junction kept 8 bases outside the gene matches. The CDR3, as DNA: TGTGCCAGCAGCAAACAGGGGGCGGGAATTGGCTACACCTTC. It is translated as CASSKQGAGIGYTF.

The J gene is TRBJ2-7, the V gene TRBV15; tentatively, D is TRBD1 (6 bases). CDR3 length equals 12 residues. The V end was cut by 3 bases, the J end by 7 bases, with 10 bases between. Germline-derived CDR1 and CDR2 are LNHNV and YYDKDF (reference sequence). The CDR3 nucleotides read TGTGCCACCAGCAGGGGGCAGGGGGAGCAGTACTTC. Encoded protein: CATSRGQGEQYF.

The chain carries TRBV28 and TRBJ1-3; TRBD1 agrees at 9 bases. V gave up 6 bases and J gave up 4 bases; unmatched junction bases: 7. The germline V gene encodes CDR1 MDHEN and CDR2 SYDVKM. CDR3 length: 15 amino acids. The CDR3 nucleotides are TGTGCCAGCAGCCCACAGGGGGCCCGAGGAAACACCATATATTTT. Protein product: CASSPQGARGNTIYF.

The CDR3 is CASSSKITSGGNNEQFF. Here the CDR3 DNA reads TGTGCCAGCAGCTCAAAAATCACTAGCGGGGGGAACAATGAGCAGTTCTTC. This rearrangement joins TRBV7-8 to TRBJ2-1; 12 bases fit TRBD2. With 4 bases clipped from V and 5 bases from J, the junction kept 9 bases outside the gene matches. From germline, CDR1 is SGHVS and CDR2 FQNEAQ. There are 17 residues in the CDR3. The full variable domain, rest sourced from reference TRBV7-8 and TRBJ2-1, is GAGVSQSPRYKVAKRGQDVALRCDPISGHVSLFWYQQALGQGPEFLTYFQNEAQLDKSGLPSDRFFAERPEGSVSTLKIQRTQQEDSAVYLCASSSKITSGGNNEQFFGPGTRLTVL.

The chain couples TRBV6-6 to TRBJ1-2; tentatively, D is TRBD1 (5 bases). The CDR3 is 15 amino acids. Germline CDR1 is MNHNY and CDR2 is SVGAGI (reference sequence). V lost 0 bases, J lost 4 bases, and 12 bases lay in between. The CDR3, as DNA: TGTGCCAGCAGTTACTCCGCAGGGTCTGGCTATGGCTACACCTTC. Its protein is CASSYSAGSGYGYTF.

The J gene is TRBJ2-7, the V gene TRBV7-9, with a weak D call TRBD2 (5 bases). Germline V lookup: CDR1 SEHNR, CDR2 FQNEAQ (reference sequence). CDR3 size: 13 residues. The V end lost 5 bases, the J end lost 2 bases, and 10 bases lay between the germline ends. Here the CDR3 reads CASSNGVAYEQYF. CDR3 sequence (DNA): TGTGCCAGCAGCAACGGGGTCGCCTACGAGCAGTACTTC. The entire variable domain, with the rest obtained from reference TRBV7-9 and TRBJ2-7, is as follows: DTGVSQNPRHKITKRGQNVTFRCDPISEHNRLYWYRQTLGQGPEFLTYFQNEAQLEKSRLLSDRFSAERPKGSFSTLEIQRTEQGDSAMYLCASSNGVAYEQYFGPGTRLTVT.

In this sample, this clone turned up once. The chain joins TRBV4-1 to TRBJ2-7; 8 bases are shared with TRBD1. The CDR3 sequence is 15 residues long. CDR1 MGHRA and CDR2 YSYEKL come from the germline V gene. Trimming at V came to 4 bases and at J to 3 bases, leaving 8 bases not matched to a gene. The CDR3 sequence: CASSPHGTGIYEQYF. CDR3 DNA: TGCGCCAGCAGCCCCCACGGGACAGGAATCTACGAGCAGTACTTC.

The chain carries TRBV5-1 and TRBJ2-3, with TRBD2 as a possible D gene (5 bases). The V and J ends lost 0 bases and 6 bases respectively, with 17 bases between them. The germline gives CDR1 SGHRS, CDR2 YFSETQ. CDR3 length equals 16 residues. Here the CDR3 DNA reads TGCGCCAGCAGCTTGGCCTCAAAATCAACGGGGGATACGCAGTATTTT. Protein product: CASSLASKSTGDTQYF.